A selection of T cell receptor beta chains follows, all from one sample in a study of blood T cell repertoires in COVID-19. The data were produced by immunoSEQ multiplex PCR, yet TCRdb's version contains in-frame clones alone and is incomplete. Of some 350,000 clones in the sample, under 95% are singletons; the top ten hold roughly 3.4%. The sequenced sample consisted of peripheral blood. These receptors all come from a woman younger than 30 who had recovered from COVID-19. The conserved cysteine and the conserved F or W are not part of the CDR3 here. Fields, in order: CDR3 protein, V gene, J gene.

CDR3aa: ASSRRQGLNSPLH
v_gene: TRBV4-3
j_gene: TRBJ1-6

CDR3aa: ASSIGTSAFRGTQY
v_gene: TRBV19
j_gene: TRBJ2-3

CDR3aa: ASSFYSKNIQY
v_gene: TRBV5-6
j_gene: TRBJ2-4

CDR3aa: ASGFGTDNQPQH
v_gene: TRBV12-5
j_gene: TRBJ1-5

CDR3aa: ASSYSKQAGYGYT
v_gene: TRBV6-5
j_gene: TRBJ1-2

CDR3aa: ASKPGQVYTEAF
v_gene: TRBV2
j_gene: TRBJ1-1

CDR3aa: ASSLGPGTGIYNEQF
v_gene: TRBV19
j_gene: TRBJ2-1

CDR3aa: AISVREEDSPLH
v_gene: TRBV10-3
j_gene: TRBJ1-6

CDR3aa: ASSLIRLAGEDEQF
v_gene: TRBV7-2
j_gene: TRBJ2-1

CDR3aa: ASSSSRIRPHHGELF
v_gene: TRBV27
j_gene: TRBJ2-2

CDR3aa: ASTNVGDSNQPQH
v_gene: TRBV6-6
j_gene: TRBJ1-5

CDR3aa: SVGLRAGADTQY
v_gene: TRBV29-1
j_gene: TRBJ2-3

CDR3aa: ATGREREQF
v_gene: TRBV11-2
j_gene: TRBJ2-1

CDR3aa: ASSTGQGSGNTIY
v_gene: TRBV7-2
j_gene: TRBJ1-3

CDR3aa: ASSPRVAGPSGANVLT
v_gene: TRBV6-2/TRBV6-3
j_gene: TRBJ2-6

CDR3aa: ASSQDPGQGIPHEQF
v_gene: TRBV4-3
j_gene: TRBJ2-1

CDR3aa: ASTAGANVLT
v_gene: TRBV6-5
j_gene: TRBJ2-6

CDR3aa: ASSTPTGTNTGELF
v_gene: TRBV6-2/TRBV6-3
j_gene: TRBJ2-2

CDR3aa: ASSITPGSNYGYT
v_gene: TRBV19
j_gene: TRBJ1-2

CDR3aa: ASSAPGVNQPQH
v_gene: TRBV18
j_gene: TRBJ1-5

CDR3aa: ASSYGARGQETQY
v_gene: TRBV6-5
j_gene: TRBJ2-5

CDR3aa: ASSRTDFQETQY
v_gene: TRBV11-2
j_gene: TRBJ2-5

CDR3aa: ASSLSFEAF
v_gene: TRBV7-2
j_gene: TRBJ1-1

CDR3aa: ASRAFRDNNYGYT
v_gene: TRBV6-5
j_gene: TRBJ1-2

CDR3aa: ASSYSGGRDTEAF
v_gene: TRBV6-5
j_gene: TRBJ1-1

CDR3aa: ASSPRAGGPGELF
v_gene: TRBV11-3
j_gene: TRBJ2-2

CDR3aa: ASSQDKGRLAGQETQY
v_gene: TRBV4-2
j_gene: TRBJ2-5

CDR3aa: ASRQRAQPQETQY
v_gene: TRBV2
j_gene: TRBJ2-5

CDR3aa: ASSLGLAAQETQY
v_gene: TRBV7-2
j_gene: TRBJ2-5

CDR3aa: ATSDFRSTGGQETQY
v_gene: TRBV24-1
j_gene: TRBJ2-5

CDR3aa: ASTTTGGEETQY
v_gene: TRBV5-1
j_gene: TRBJ2-5

CDR3aa: ATSEQGNTEAF
v_gene: TRBV24-1
j_gene: TRBJ1-1

CDR3aa: ASSEAGDPYNEQF
v_gene: TRBV6-4
j_gene: TRBJ2-1

CDR3aa: ASSHTTGAGGYSGANVLT
v_gene: TRBV4-3
j_gene: TRBJ2-6

CDR3aa: SVSRETDQETQY
v_gene: TRBV29-1
j_gene: TRBJ2-5

CDR3aa: ASSLEVALSGNTIY
v_gene: TRBV7-2
j_gene: TRBJ1-3

CDR3aa: ASSHPGTRGSEQF
v_gene: TRBV27
j_gene: TRBJ2-1

CDR3aa: ASSGGRGRLVGNTIY
v_gene: TRBV6-1
j_gene: TRBJ1-3

CDR3aa: ASSLGENTEAF
v_gene: TRBV12-3/TRBV12-4
j_gene: TRBJ1-1

CDR3aa: ASSQAGDWTESDTQY
v_gene: TRBV14
j_gene: TRBJ2-3

CDR3aa: ASSLATGQGANEQF
v_gene: TRBV5-4
j_gene: TRBJ2-1

CDR3aa: ASSSGLAGGDTQY
v_gene: TRBV6-5
j_gene: TRBJ2-3

CDR3aa: ASTSNWDGGYNEQF
v_gene: TRBV28
j_gene: TRBJ2-1

CDR3aa: ATSSSSGGYNEQF
v_gene: TRBV24-1
j_gene: TRBJ2-1